The 15 T cell receptor beta chains below all came from one sample that was sequenced in a study of blood T cell repertoires in COVID-19. TCRdb's copy holds only in-frame clones and misses some; the assay was immunoSEQ multiplex PCR. The table has 360,000 or so clones, roughly nine tenths seen once. Sequences were obtained from peripheral blood. These receptors all stem from a woman in her sixties or seventies with COVID-19, enrolled during active disease.

Comment on this clone: A much larger clone lies a single base off, so this may be a read error. This chain joins TRBV7-3 and TRBJ2-2; no clear D gene. The CDR3 length is 15 residues. The V end was cut by 1 base, the J end by 0 bases, with 6 bases between. CDR1 is SGHTA, CDR2 FQGTGA, per germline. CDR3: CASSLRAPNTGELFF. CDR3 bases: TGTGCCAGCAGCTTAAGGGCTCCGAACACCGGGGAGCTGTTTTTT.

The V call is TRBV5-1, the J call TRBJ2-7; 9 nucleotides agree with TRBD2. The CDR3 loop spans 15 amino acids. V trimming: 1 base; J trimming: 0 bases; junction bases outside the gene matches: 2. Per germline, CDR1 SGHRS and CDR2 YFSETQ. CDR3 sequence (DNA): TGCGCCAGCAGCTTGCTAGCGGGGAGCTCCTACGAGCAGTACTTC. It codes for CASSLLAGSSYEQYF.

The J gene is TRBJ1-6, the V gene TRBV5-6; 9 positions match TRBD1. Germline CDR1 SGHDT, CDR2 YYEEEE. The CDR3 runs to 16 residues. V lost 3 bases, J lost 10 bases, and 11 bases stayed unmatched. CDR3 sequence (DNA): TGTGCCAGCAGCTCGGAACAGGGGGCGTTTGGCTCACCCCTCCACTTT. Translated: CASSSEQGAFGSPLHF.

This clone was seen only once. The CDR3 is CASSLHRTGATEAFF. CDR3 DNA: TGTGCCAGCAGTCTTCACAGGACAGGGGCCACTGAAGCTTTCTTT. The chain employs TRBV5-5 and TRBJ1-1, with 9 positions matching TRBD1. Germline V CDR1 and CDR2: SGHKS, YYEKEE (reference sequence). The CDR3 length is 15 residues. J gave up 4 bases and V 5 bases, and 9 bases lay outside the gene matches.

The gene calls are TRBV5-6 and TRBJ1-4; no reliable D call. The germline V gene encodes CDR1 SGHDT and CDR2 YYEEEE. Trimming took 1 base from V and 8 from J, leaving 15 bases between them. The CDR3 is made up of 15 amino acids. CDR3 sequence: CASSLMGAEKEKLFF. The CDR3 nucleotides read TGTGCCAGCAGCTTGATGGGAGCCGAAAAGGAAAAACTGTTTTTT.

The chain has TRBV5-1 and TRBJ2-5; TRBD2 aligns across 7 bases. Per the germline V gene, CDR1 is SGHRS and CDR2 is YFSETQ. The CDR3 consists of 14 residues. V was clipped by 1 base and J by 3 bases; unmatched bases: 3. CDR3 sequence reads: CASSLSGAKETQYF. CDR3 sequence (DNA): TGCGCCAGCAGCTTGAGCGGGGCCAAAGAGACCCAGTACTTC.

The count of this clone is one. This rearrangement joins TRBV30 to TRBJ1-2; D is uncertain. With 3 bases removed from V and 6 bases from J, the gap between germline ends came to 11 bases. Germline CDR1 GTSNPN, CDR2 SVGIG (reference sequence). The CDR3 has 12 amino acids. The CDR3 DNA reads as TGTGCCTGGAGCCGACAAAGTAATGGCTACACCTTC. It yields the protein CAWSRQSNGYTF.

J is TRBJ1-3 and V is TRBV7-6, with 9 bases fitting TRBD1. Trimming took 5 bases from V and 3 from J; bases not matched to a gene: 8. The germline gives CDR1 SGHVS, CDR2 FNYEAQ. The CDR3 consists of 16 residues. The CDR3 loop is CASSTPTGGVGNTIYF. The CDR3 DNA reads TGTGCCAGCAGCACCCCTACAGGGGGCGTTGGAAACACCATATATTTT. Using reference TRBV7-6 and TRBJ1-3 for the parts outside the CDR3, the full variable domain is GAGVSQSPRYKVTKRGQDVALRCDPISGHVSLYWYRQALGQGPEFLTYFNYEAQQDKSGLPNDRFSAERPEGSISTLTIQRTEQRDSAMYRCASSTPTGGVGNTIYFGEGSWLTVV.

Only one count was recorded for this clone. This chain joins TRBV27 and TRBJ1-1; 9 bases are shared with TRBD1. Germline assignment: CDR1 MNHEY and CDR2 SMNVEV (reference sequence). V gave up 6 bases and J gave up 4 bases; unmatched junction bases: 12. The CDR3 length is 16 residues. DNA for the CDR3: TGTGCCAGCAGCCGAGGGACAGGGCCTTTGGGCACTGAAGCTTTCTTT. Amino acid sequence: CASSRGTGPLGTEAFF.

The chain uses TRBV7-9 and TRBJ2-5; TRBD2 matches 10 bases. This CDR3 has 15 amino acids. The J segment lost 2 bases and the V segment lost 4 bases, leaving 4 bases of the junction unmatched. In germline, CDR1 is SEHNR, CDR2 FQNEAQ (reference sequence). The CDR3: CASSSWTSGQETQYF. CDR3 sequence (DNA): TGTGCCAGCAGCTCGTGGACTAGCGGACAAGAGACCCAGTACTTC.

The chain has TRBV4-2 and TRBJ1-4; D possibly corresponds to TRBD1 (6 bases). Germline-derived CDR1 and CDR2 are LGHNA and YNFKEQ. The CDR3 has 16 residues. The V end lost 2 bases, the J end lost 6 bases, and 16 bases lay between the germline ends. The CDR3 coding sequence is TGTGCCAGCAGCCAAAGGTTGACAGGAGGAGATGAAAAACTGTTTTTT. Translation: CASSQRLTGGDEKLFF.

The rearrangement uses TRBV3-1 (or the pseudogene TRBV3-2) and TRBJ2-7; D remains ambiguous. Germline loops: CDR1 LGHDT, CDR2 YNNKEL (reference sequence). V lost 2 bases, J lost 3 bases, and 5 bases lay in between. The CDR3 is made up of 12 amino acids. In DNA, the CDR3 is TGTGCCAGCAGCCAATACTACTACGAGCAGTACTTC. Encoded protein: CASSQYYYEQYF.

The CDR3 reads CASNIQGWSRDTQYF. In nucleotides, the CDR3 is TGTGCCAGCAACATACAGGGGTGGTCAAGAGATACGCAGTATTTT. This chain uses TRBV27 with TRBJ2-3; 7 nucleotides match TRBD1. Per germline, CDR1 MNHEY and CDR2 SMNVEV (reference sequence). This CDR3 contains 15 residues. Unmatched junction bases numbered 12, after V lost 7 bases and J lost 5 bases.

The CDR3 region has the DNA TGTGCCAGCAGCTTGTGGGAGAGGGAGACCCAGTACTTC. This codes for CASSLWERETQYF. The rearrangement joins TRBV5-6 to TRBJ2-5; tentative D call: TRBD2 (5 bases). The CDR3 length is 13 residues. Trimming pared 1 base from V and 5 bases from J, leaving 9 bases between. Germline assignment: CDR1 SGHDT and CDR2 YYEEEE.

The chain uses TRBV3-1 (or the pseudogene TRBV3-2) and TRBJ2-7, with 8 positions matching TRBD2. This CDR3 is 19 amino acids long. V trimming: 4 bases; J trimming: 3 bases; junction bases outside the gene matches: 20. CDR1 LGHDT and CDR2 YNNKEL come from the germline V gene (reference sequence). The CDR3 loop is CASSPSMGARSGGIYEQYF. CDR3 DNA sequence: TGTGCCAGCAGCCCGTCTATGGGGGCGAGAAGCGGGGGAATCTACGAGCAGTACTTC.